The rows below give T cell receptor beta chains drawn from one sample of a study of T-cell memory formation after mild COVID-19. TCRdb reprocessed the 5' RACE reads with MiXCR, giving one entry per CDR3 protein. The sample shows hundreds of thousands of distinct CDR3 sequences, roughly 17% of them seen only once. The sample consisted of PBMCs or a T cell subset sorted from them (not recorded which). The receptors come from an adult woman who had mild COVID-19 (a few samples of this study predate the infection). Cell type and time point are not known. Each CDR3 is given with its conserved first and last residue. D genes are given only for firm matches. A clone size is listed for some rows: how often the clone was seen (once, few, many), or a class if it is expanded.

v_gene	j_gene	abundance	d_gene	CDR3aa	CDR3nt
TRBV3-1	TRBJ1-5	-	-	CASSHSVVASNQPQHF	TGTGCCAGCAGCCACTCGGTGGTAGCGAGCAATCAGCCCCAGCATTTT
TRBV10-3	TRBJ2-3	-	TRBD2	CAISHRGEPTDTQYF	TGTGCCATCAGTCACCGGGGGGAACCCACAGATACGCAGTATTTT
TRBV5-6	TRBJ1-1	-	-	CASSITRGEAFF	TGTGCCAGCAGCATTACCCGGGGGGAAGCTTTCTTT
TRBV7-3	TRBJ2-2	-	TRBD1	CASRAGSGGTGELFF	TGTGCCAGCAGGGCCGGTTCAGGGGGCACCGGGGAGCTGTTTTTT
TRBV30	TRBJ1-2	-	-	CAWSTGDLYGYTF	TGTGCCTGGAGTACGGGAGATCTCTATGGCTACACCTTC
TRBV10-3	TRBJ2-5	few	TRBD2	CAIGRTSGRARTETQYF	TGTGCCATCGGTCGGACTAGCGGGAGGGCCCGTACAGAGACCCAGTACTTC
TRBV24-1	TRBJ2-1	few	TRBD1	CATSDLGQGANEQFF	TGTGCCACCAGTGATTTAGGACAGGGGGCAAATGAGCAGTTCTTC
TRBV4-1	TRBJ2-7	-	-	CASSPWIGFAYEQYF	TGCGCCAGCAGCCCATGGATCGGCTTCGCCTACGAGCAGTACTTC
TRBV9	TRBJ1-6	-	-	CASSVADTNSPLHF	TGTGCCAGCAGCGTAGCTGACACAAATTCACCCCTCCACTTT
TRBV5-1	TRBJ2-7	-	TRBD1	CASSPGGQGASYEQYF	TGCGCCAGCAGCCCGGGGGGACAGGGGGCTTCCTACGAGCAGTACTTC
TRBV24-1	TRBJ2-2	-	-	CATSDFLGGVLRSTGELFF	TGTGCCACCAGTGATTTCCTCGGAGGGGTTCTTCGTAGCACCGGGGAGCTGTTTTTT
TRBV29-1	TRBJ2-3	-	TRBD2	CSALRTSGADTQYF	TGCAGCGCCCTACGGACTAGCGGTGCGGATACGCAGTATTTT